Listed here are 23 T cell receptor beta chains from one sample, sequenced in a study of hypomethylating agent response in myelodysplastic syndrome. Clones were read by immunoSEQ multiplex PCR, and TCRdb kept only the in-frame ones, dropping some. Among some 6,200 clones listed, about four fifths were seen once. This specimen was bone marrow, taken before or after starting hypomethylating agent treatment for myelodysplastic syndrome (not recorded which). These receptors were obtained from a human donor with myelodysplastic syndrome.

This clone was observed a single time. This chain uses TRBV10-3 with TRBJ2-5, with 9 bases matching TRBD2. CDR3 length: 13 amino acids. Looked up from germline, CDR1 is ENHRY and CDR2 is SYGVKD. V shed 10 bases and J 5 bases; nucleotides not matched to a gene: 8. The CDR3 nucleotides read TGTGCCACCCTAGCGGGGTCCGGGGAGACCCAGTACTTC. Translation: CATLAGSGETQYF.

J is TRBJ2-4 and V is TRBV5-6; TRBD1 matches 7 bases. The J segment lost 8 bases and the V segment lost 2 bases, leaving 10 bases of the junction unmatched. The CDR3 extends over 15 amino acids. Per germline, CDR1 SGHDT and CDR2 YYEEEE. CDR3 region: CASSFRQGIFDIQYF. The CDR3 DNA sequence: TGTGCCAGCAGCTTCCGACAGGGAATTTTTGACATTCAGTACTTC.

CDR3 amino acids: CASSPMVNTEAFF. The CDR3 nucleotides are TGTGCCAGCAGTCCCATGGTGAACACTGAAGCTTTCTTT. This rearrangement joins TRBV27 to TRBJ1-1; D is uncertain. The CDR3 runs 13 residues. Trimming removed 5 bases from V and 0 bases from J, with 7 bases in between. CDR1 MNHEY and CDR2 SMNVEV come from the germline V gene (reference sequence).

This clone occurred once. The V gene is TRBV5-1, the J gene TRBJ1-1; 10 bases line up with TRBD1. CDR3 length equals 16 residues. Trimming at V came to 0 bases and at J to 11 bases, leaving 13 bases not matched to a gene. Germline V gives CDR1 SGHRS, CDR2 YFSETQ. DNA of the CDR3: TGCGCCAGCAGCTTGGGCCGGGACAGGGGACGGGGGGATGCTTTCTTT. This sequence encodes CASSLGRDRGRGDAFF.

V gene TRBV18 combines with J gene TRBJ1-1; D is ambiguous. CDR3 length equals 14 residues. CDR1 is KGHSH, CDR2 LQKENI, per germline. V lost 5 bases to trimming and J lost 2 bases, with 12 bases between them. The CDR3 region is CASSVTNINTEAFF. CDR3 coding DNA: TGTGCCAGCTCAGTTACAAACATTAACACTGAAGCTTTCTTT.

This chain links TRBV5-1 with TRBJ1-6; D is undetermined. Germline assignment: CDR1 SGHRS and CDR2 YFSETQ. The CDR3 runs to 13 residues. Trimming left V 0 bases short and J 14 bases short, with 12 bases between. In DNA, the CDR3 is TGCGCCAGCAGCTTGGGCCCCAACGCAGCCCTCCACTTT. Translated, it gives CASSLGPNAALHF. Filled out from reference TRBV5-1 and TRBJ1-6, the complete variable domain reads KAGVTQTPRYLIKTRGQQVTLSCSPISGHRSVSWYQQTPGQGLQFLFEYFSETQRNKGNFPGRFSGRQFSNSRSEMNVSTLELGDSALYLCASSLGPNAALHFGNGTRLTVT.

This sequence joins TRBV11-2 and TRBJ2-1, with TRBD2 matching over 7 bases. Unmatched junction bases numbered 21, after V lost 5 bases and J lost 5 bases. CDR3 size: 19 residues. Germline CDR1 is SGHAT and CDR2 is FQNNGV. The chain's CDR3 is CASSVRQRLGGRWDNEQFF. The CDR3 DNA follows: TGTGCCAGCAGCGTAAGACAAAGGTTAGGCGGGAGATGGGACAATGAGCAGTTCTTC.

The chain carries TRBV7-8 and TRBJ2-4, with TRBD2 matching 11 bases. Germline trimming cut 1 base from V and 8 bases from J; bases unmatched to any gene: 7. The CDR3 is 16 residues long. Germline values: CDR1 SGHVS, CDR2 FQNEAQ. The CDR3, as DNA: TGTGCCAGCAGCTTAGGTAGCGGGGGGGCCGGTGACATTCAGTACTTC. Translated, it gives CASSLGSGGAGDIQYF.

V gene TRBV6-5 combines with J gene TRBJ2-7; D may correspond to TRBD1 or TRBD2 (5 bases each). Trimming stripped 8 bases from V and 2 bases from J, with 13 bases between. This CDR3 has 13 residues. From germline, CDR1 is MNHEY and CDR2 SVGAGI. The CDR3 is CASQREGAYEQYF. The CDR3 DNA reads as TGTGCCAGCCAGAGGGAAGGGGCCTACGAGCAGTACTTC.

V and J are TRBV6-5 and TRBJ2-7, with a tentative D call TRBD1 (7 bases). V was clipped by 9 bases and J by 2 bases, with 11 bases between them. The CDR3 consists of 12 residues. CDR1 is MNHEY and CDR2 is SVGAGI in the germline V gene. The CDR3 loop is CARQGTAYEQYF. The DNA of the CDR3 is TGTGCCAGACAGGGGACTGCCTACGAGCAGTACTTC.

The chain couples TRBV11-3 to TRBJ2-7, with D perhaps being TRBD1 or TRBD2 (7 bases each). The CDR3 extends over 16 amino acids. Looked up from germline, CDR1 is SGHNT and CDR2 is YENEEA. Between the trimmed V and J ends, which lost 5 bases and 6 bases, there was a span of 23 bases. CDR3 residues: CASSLGGGSTGPEQYF. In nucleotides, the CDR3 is TGTGCCAGCAGCCTAGGGGGGGGCTCGACAGGGCCCGAGCAGTACTTC.

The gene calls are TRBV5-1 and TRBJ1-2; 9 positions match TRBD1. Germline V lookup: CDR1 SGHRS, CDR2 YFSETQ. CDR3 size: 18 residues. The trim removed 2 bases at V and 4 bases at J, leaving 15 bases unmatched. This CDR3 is CASSLPQGARQGSYGYTF. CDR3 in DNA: TGCGCCAGCAGCTTACCACAGGGGGCAAGACAGGGAAGCTATGGCTACACCTTC.

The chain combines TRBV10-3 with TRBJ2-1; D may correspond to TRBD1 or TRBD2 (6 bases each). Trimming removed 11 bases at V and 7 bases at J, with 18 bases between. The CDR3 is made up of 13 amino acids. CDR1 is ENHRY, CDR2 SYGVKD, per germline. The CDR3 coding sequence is TGTGCCCACCAGGGGACTGACTATAATGAGCAGTTCTTC. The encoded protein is CAHQGTDYNEQFF.

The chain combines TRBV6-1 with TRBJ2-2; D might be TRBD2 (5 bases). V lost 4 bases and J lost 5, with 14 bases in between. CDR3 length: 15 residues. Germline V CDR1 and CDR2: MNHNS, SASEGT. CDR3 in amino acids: CASSAGVRGTGELFF. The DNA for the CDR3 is TGTGCCAGCAGTGCTGGAGTCCGAGGGACCGGGGAGCTGTTTTTT.

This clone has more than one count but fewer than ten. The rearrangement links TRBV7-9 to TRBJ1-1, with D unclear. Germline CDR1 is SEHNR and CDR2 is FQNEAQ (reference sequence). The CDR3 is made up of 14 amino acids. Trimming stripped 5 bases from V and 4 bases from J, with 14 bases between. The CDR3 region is CASSLPVGGTEAFF. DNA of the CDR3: TGTGCCAGCAGCCTCCCGGTTGGAGGCACTGAAGCTTTCTTT. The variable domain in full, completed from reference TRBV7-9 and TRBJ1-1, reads DTGVSQNPRHKITKRGQNVTFRCDPISEHNRLYWYRQTLGQGPEFLTYFQNEAQLEKSRLLSDRFSAERPKGSFSTLEIQRTEQGDSAMYLCASSLPVGGTEAFFGQGTRLTVV.

DNA for the CDR3: TGTGCCAGCAGTTTCCCGGGACAGGGAAGTATCTCCGAGCAGTACTTC. Protein sequence: CASSFPGQGSISEQYF. The chain is built from TRBV28 and TRBJ2-7, with TRBD1 identical over 9 bases. The CDR3 extends over 16 amino acids. Losses at the gene ends were 3 bases for V and 6 bases for J; bases not matched to a gene: 12. Germline loops: CDR1 MDHEN, CDR2 SYDVKM.

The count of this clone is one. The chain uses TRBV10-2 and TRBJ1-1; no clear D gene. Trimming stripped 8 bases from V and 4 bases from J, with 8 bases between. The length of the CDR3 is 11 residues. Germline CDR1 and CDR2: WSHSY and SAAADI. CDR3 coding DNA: TGCGCCAGCCAAGGTAGCACTGAAGCTTTCTTT. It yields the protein CASQGSTEAFF.

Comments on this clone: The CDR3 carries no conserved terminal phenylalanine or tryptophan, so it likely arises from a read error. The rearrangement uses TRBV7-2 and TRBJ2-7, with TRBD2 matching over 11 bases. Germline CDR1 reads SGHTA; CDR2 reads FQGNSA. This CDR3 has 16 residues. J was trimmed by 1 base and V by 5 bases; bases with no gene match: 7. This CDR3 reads CASSTHGTSGSYEQYL. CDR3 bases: TGTGCCAGCAGCACGCACGGGACTAGCGGATCCTACGAGCAGTACCTC.

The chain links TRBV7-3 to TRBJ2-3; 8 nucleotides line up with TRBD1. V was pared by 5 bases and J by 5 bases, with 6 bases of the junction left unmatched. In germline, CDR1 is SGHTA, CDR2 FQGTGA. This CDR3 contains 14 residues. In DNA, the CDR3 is TGTGCCAGCAGCCTACAGGGGGTGGGAGATACGCAGTATTTT. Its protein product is CASSLQGVGDTQYF.

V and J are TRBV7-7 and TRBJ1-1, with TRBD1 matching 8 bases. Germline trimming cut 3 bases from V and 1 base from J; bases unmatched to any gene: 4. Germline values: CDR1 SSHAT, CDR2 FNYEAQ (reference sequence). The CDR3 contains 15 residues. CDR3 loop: CASSFYRGGNTEAFF. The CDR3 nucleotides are TGTGCCAGCAGCTTCTACAGGGGGGGGAACACTGAAGCTTTCTTT.

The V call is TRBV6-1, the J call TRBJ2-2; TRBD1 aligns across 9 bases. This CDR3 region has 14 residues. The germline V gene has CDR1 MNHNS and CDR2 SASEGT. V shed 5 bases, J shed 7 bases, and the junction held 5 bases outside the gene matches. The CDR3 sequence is CASSPGTGYGELFF. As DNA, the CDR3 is TGTGCCAGCAGTCCCGGGACAGGGTACGGGGAGCTGTTTTTT.

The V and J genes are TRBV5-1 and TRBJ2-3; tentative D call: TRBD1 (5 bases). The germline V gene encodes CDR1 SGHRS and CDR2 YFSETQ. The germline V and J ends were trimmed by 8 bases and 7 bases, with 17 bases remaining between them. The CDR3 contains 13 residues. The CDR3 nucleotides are TGCGCCAGTAGCCTACAGGCCCTTCATACGCAGTATTTT. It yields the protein CASSLQALHTQYF. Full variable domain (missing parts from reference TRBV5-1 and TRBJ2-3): KAGVTQTPRYLIKTRGQQVTLSCSPISGHRSVSWYQQTPGQGLQFLFEYFSETQRNKGNFPGRFSGRQFSNSRSEMNVSTLELGDSALYLCASSLQALHTQYFGPGTRLTVL.

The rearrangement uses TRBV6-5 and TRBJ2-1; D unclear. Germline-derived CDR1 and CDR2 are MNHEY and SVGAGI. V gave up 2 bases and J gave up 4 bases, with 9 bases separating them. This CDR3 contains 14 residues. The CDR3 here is CASSYNGAYNEQFF. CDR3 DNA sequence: TGTGCCAGCAGTTACAACGGAGCGTACAATGAGCAGTTCTTC.